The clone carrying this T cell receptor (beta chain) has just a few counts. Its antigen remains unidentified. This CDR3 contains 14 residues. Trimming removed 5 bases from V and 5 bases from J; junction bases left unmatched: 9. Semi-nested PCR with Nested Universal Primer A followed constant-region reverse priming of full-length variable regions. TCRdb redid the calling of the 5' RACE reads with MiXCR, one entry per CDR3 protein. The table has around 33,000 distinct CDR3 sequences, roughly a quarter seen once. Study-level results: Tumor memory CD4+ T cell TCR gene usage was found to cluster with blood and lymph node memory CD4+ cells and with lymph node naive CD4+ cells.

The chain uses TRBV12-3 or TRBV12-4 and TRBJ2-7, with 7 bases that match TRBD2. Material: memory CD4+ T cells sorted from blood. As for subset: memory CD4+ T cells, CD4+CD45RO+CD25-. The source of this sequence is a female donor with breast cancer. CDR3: CASSTGAGRDEQYF. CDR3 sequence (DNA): TGTGCCAGCAGTACAGGAGCGGGGCGTGACGAGCAGTACTTC.